This TCR beta chain was observed in a study of T cell changes during pregnancy in multiple sclerosis. Germline V gene data show CDR1 as SGHDT and CDR2 as YYEEEE. The CDR3 contains 16 residues. J lost 4 bases, V lost 0 bases, and 5 bases had no gene match. Data came from immunoSEQ multiplex PCR; TCRdb stores just in-frame clones and leaves some out. This table holds fewer than 85,000 clones, 92% found once. Sequencing used peripheral blood, obtained before pregnancy. The chain joins TRBV5-6 to TRBJ2-1; 9 positions agree with TRBD2. The receptor was isolated from a female donor with multiple sclerosis, enrolled in a pregnancy study. CDR3 sequence (DNA): TGTGCCAGCAGCTTGGAGGCTAGCGGGGATTACAATGAGCAGTTCTTC. Its translation: CASSLEASGDYNEQFF.